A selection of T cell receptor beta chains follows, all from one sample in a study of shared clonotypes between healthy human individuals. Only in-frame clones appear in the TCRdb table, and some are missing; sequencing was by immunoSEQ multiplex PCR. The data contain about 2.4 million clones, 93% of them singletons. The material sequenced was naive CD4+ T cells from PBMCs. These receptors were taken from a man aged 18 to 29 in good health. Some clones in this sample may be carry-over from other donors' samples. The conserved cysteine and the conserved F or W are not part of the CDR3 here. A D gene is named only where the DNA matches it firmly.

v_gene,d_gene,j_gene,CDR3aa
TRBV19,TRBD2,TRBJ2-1,ASSMTSGTNEQF
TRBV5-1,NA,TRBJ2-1,ASSLGQHNEQF
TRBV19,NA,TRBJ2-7,ASSHSYEQY
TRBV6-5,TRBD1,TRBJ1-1,ASSFQQGTGAF
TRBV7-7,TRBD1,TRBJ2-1,ASSPDRASYNEQF
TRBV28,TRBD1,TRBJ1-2,ASSLSQGGYGYT
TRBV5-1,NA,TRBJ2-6,ASSLFSPGANVLT
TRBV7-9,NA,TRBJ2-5,ASSLIQGRGVQY
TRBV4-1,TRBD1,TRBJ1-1,ASRDRQGPNTEAF
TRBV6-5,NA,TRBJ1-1,ASSPNSGDTEAF
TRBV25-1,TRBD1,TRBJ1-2,ASRATGTYGYT
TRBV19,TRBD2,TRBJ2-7,ASSITSGSFYEQY
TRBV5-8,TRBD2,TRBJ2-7,ASSITSGEQY
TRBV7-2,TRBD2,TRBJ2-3,ASSPGLATDTQY
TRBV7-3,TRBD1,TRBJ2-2,ASSWGDRADTGELF
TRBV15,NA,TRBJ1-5,ATSRRPSLGQPQH
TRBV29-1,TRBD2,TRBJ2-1,SVVVTSAYNEQF
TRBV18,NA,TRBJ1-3,ASSPRIDSGNTIY
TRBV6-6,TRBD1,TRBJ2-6,ASSPPRGLGANVLT
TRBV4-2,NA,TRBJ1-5,ASSQEIQRFNQPQH
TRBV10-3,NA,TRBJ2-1,AISVLERTTYNEQF
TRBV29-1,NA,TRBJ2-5,SVGSAEETQY
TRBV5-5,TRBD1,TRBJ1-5,ASSSRETGDFNQPQH
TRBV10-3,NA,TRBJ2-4,AISSIRGRENIQY
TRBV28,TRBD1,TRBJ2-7,ASWGQGVSYEQY
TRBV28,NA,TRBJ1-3,ASSPSGSGNTIY
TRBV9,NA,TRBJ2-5,ASSWAQGMGETQY
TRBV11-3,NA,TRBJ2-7,ASSLNSFSYEQY
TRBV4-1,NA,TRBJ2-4,ASSQVAGSPKNIQY
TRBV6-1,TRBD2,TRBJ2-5,ASSVIGTREETQY
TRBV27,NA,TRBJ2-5,ASSYIYRAKETQY
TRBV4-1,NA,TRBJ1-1,ASSQDRQGNTEAF
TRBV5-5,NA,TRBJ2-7,ASTRGILSYEQY
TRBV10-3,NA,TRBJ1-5,AISESIQGGNQPQH
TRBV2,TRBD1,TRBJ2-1,ATTGQISYNEQF
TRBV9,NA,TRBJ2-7,ASAVGGISYEQY
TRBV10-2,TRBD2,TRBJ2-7,ASRINLAGGRGEQY
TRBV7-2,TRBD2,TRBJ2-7,ASLRGKQLAGRYEQY
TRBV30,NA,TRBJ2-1,AWTDRRTNNEQF
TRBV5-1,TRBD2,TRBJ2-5,ASSLSGVQETQY
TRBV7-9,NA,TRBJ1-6,ASSLLGANGSPLH
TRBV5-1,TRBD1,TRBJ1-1,ASSMTGGTEAF
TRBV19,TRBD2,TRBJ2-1,ASSDRDYQF
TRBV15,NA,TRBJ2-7,ATSRDARTFGEQY
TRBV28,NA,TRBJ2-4,ASSLPSLAKNIQY
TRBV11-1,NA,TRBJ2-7,ASSLGQFTSYEQY
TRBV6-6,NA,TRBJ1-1,ASSYWTENTEAF
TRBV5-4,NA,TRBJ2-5,ASSFSSGQETQY
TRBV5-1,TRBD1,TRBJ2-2,ASSLPPGQGYGELF
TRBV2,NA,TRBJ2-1,ASSEVGPRNEQF
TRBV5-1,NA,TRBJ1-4,ASSGSPGEKLF
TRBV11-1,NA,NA,ASSTRGNNHEQY
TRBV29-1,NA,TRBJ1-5,SVQTDGNQPQH
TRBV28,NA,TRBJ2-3,AGGGGNTQY
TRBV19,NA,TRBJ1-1,ASRTQREAF
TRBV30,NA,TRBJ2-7,AWNTPGLTGYEQY
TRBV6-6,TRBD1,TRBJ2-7,ASRDRDRLTEQY
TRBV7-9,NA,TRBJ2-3,ASSPLGGGTDTQY
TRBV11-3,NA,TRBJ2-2,ASSVDELRGELF
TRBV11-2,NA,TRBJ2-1,ASSSTGNEQF